This is a list of T cell receptor beta chains from one sample in a study of CD8 T cells in ankylosing spondylitis. TCRdb reprocessed the 5' RACE reads with MiXCR, giving one entry per CDR3 protein. In the table there are about 89,000 distinct CDR3 sequences, approximately 30% of which are singletons. The sample consisted of blood, either unsorted or a sorted T cell fraction (not recorded which). Source of these receptors: a male donor with ankylosing spondylitis or in good health (not recorded which). Each CDR3 is given with its conserved first and last residue. D genes are given only for firm matches. Size values are once, few and many counts, or a class for expanded clones, and some rows have none.

J: TRBJ2-1; V: TRBV29-1; D: .; size: few; CDR3: CSVEEGRQGGDEQFF; DNA: TGCAGCGTTGAAGAAGGGCGACAAGGGGGGGATGAGCAGTTCTTC
J: TRBJ2-7; V: TRBV7-9; D: TRBD2; size: .; CDR3: CASLSGSSYEQYF; DNA: TGTGCCAGCCTGAGCGGGAGCTCCTACGAGCAGTACTTC
J: TRBJ1-6; V: TRBV5-1; D: .; size: few; CDR3: CASSDRTADNSPLHF; DNA: TGCGCCAGCAGCGATCGGACAGCAGATAATTCACCCCTCCACTTT
J: TRBJ1-3; V: TRBV20-1; D: TRBD1; size: many; CDR3: CSASEGTAGNTIYF; DNA: TGCAGTGCTTCAGAGGGGACAGCTGGAAACACCATATATTTT
J: TRBJ1-1; V: TRBV20-1; D: TRBD1; size: few; CDR3: CSESTGPGTEAFF; DNA: TGCAGTGAATCGACAGGGCCCGGCACTGAAGCTTTCTTT
J: TRBJ2-1; V: TRBV5-1; D: .; size: .; CDR3: CASSLNLARVNEQFF; DNA: TGCGCCAGCAGCTTAAACCTAGCTCGGGTGAATGAGCAGTTCTTC
J: TRBJ2-3; V: TRBV20-1; D: TRBD2; size: few; CDR3: CSAREGLAGATDTQYF; DNA: TGCAGTGCTAGAGAGGGACTAGCGGGAGCAACAGATACGCAGTATTTT
J: TRBJ2-1; V: TRBV7-3; D: .; size: .; CDR3: CASSPRGGVRNNEQFF; DNA: TGTGCCAGCAGCCCCCGAGGTGGGGTTCGGAACAATGAGCAGTTCTTC
J: TRBJ2-3; V: TRBV19; D: .; size: few; CDR3: CASSIVLVQGPTDTQYF; DNA: TGTGCCAGTAGTATAGTATTGGTACAGGGACCCACAGATACGCAGTATTTT
J: TRBJ2-5; V: TRBV7-2; D: .; size: few; CDR3: CASSLLAIAEETQYF; DNA: TGTGCCAGCAGCTTGTTGGCCATCGCGGAGGAGACCCAGTACTTC
J: TRBJ2-1; V: TRBV15; D: .; size: .; CDR3: CATSRPNRDPGAAF; DNA: TGTGCCACCAGCAGACCTAACCGGGACCCAGGGGCAGCGTTC
J: TRBJ1-1; V: TRBV7-8; D: TRBD1; size: .; CDR3: CASSLQGAGTEAFF; DNA: TGTGCCAGCAGCTTACAGGGGGCGGGAACTGAAGCTTTCTTT
J: TRBJ2-1; V: TRBV20-1; D: TRBD2; size: few; CDR3: CSALDRLAGLMGNEQFF; DNA: TGCAGTGCTTTAGACAGACTAGCGGGTTTAATGGGGAATGAGCAGTTCTTC
J: TRBJ2-2; V: TRBV5-6; D: TRBD1; size: few; CDR3: CASSWPGQGNTGELFF; DNA: TGTGCCAGCAGCTGGCCGGGACAGGGGAACACCGGGGAGCTGTTTTTT
J: TRBJ2-1; V: TRBV7-6; D: TRBD2; size: many; CDR3: CASSTPRTSGTPSSYNEQFF; DNA: TGTGCCAGCAGCACCCCTCGGACTAGCGGGACTCCCTCCTCCTACAATGAGCAGTTCTTC
J: TRBJ2-1; V: TRBV20-1; D: .; size: few; CDR3: CSARGLIASSYNEQFF; DNA: TGCAGTGCTAGAGGGTTAATCGCGAGCTCCTACAATGAGCAGTTCTTC
J: TRBJ2-2; V: TRBV7-3; D: .; size: few; CDR3: CASSLGSADTGELFF; DNA: TGTGCCAGCAGCTTAGGGTCAGCGGACACCGGGGAGCTGTTTTTT
J: TRBJ2-1; V: TRBV20-1; D: .; size: .; CDR3: CSATGQSSYNEQFF; DNA: TGCAGTGCAACAGGGCAGAGCTCCTACAATGAGCAGTTCTTC
J: TRBJ2-3; V: TRBV24-1; D: .; size: .; CDR3: CATSDPRSPYLNTDTQYF; DNA: TGTGCCACCAGTGACCCCCGAAGTCCATACCTAAACACAGATACGCAGTATTTT
J: TRBJ2-7; V: TRBV7-9; D: .; size: .; CDR3: CASSRGGGFYEQYF; DNA: TGTGCCAGCAGCCGAGGGGGAGGGTTCTACGAGCAGTACTTC
J: TRBJ1-5; V: TRBV29-1; D: .; size: medium-sized; CDR3: CSVGGGQNQPQHF; DNA: TGCAGCGTTGGCGGGGGCCAGAATCAGCCCCAGCATTTT
J: TRBJ2-6; V: TRBV4-1; D: .; size: .; CDR3: CASSQVSLLAGANVLTF; DNA: TGCGCCAGCAGCCAAGTCTCGCTATTGGCTGGGGCCAACGTCCTGACTTTC
J: TRBJ2-1; V: TRBV10-3; D: .; size: few; CDR3: CAISDSLTGEGSYNEQFF; DNA: TGTGCCATCAGTGATTCTCTCACGGGGGAAGGCTCCTACAATGAGCAGTTCTTC
J: TRBJ1-1; V: TRBV7-8; D: .; size: many; CDR3: CASSFQASTQGSAFF; DNA: TGTGCCAGCAGCTTTCAGGCATCCACCCAGGGATCAGCTTTCTTT
J: TRBJ2-1; V: TRBV20-1; D: TRBD2; size: .; CDR3: CSAPTPTSGSDNEQFF; DNA: TGCAGTGCTCCGACCCCAACTAGCGGGAGCGATAATGAGCAGTTCTTC
J: TRBJ1-1; V: TRBV29-1; D: .; size: .; CDR3: CSVEWGAVNTEAFF; DNA: TGCAGCGTTGAATGGGGGGCCGTGAACACTGAAGCTTTCTTT
J: TRBJ2-3; V: TRBV7-3; D: .; size: few; CDR3: CASSFGFGDTQYF; DNA: TGTGCCAGCAGCTTTGGTTTCGGGGATACGCAGTATTTT
J: TRBJ2-5; V: TRBV12-3/TRBV12-4; D: .; size: .; CDR3: CASSLLFGHSTQETQYF; DNA: TGTGCCAGCAGTTTACTTTTTGGCCACAGTACTCAAGAGACCCAGTACTTC
J: TRBJ1-6; V: TRBV29-1; D: TRBD1; size: few; CDR3: CSVGQGVGSPLHF; DNA: TGCAGCGTTGGACAGGGGGTGGGTTCACCCCTCCACTTT
J: TRBJ2-1; V: TRBV11-2; D: .; size: .; CDR3: CASSLDGNNEQFF; DNA: TGTGCCAGCAGCTTAGACGGAAACAATGAGCAGTTCTTC
J: TRBJ1-1; V: TRBV5-1; D: .; size: few; CDR3: CASSLANSKLPEAFF; DNA: TGCGCCAGCAGCTTGGCCAATAGTAAATTGCCTGAAGCTTTCTTT
J: TRBJ2-3; V: TRBV11-2; D: .; size: .; CDR3: CASSEDYTDTQYF; DNA: TGTGCCAGCAGCGAGGACTACACAGATACGCAGTATTTT
J: TRBJ2-3; V: TRBV12-3/TRBV12-4; D: .; size: .; CDR3: CASRGSDTQYF; DNA: TGTGCCAGCAGGGGTTCAGATACGCAGTATTTT
J: TRBJ2-7; V: TRBV5-1; D: TRBD2; size: .; CDR3: CASSGASTYEQYF; DNA: TGCGCCTCTAGCGGGGCCTCCACCTACGAGCAGTACTTC
J: TRBJ2-7; V: TRBV5-1; D: .; size: .; CDR3: CASSVLDSEQYF; DNA: TGCGCCAGCAGCGTCCTAGACAGCGAGCAGTACTTC
J: TRBJ2-1; V: TRBV15; D: TRBD1; size: .; CDR3: CATSRTGDRGSYNEQFF; DNA: TGTGCCACCAGCAGGACTGGGGACAGGGGCTCCTACAATGAGCAGTTCTTC
J: TRBJ1-3; V: TRBV10-3; D: .; size: .; CDR3: CAISESGAGSGNTIYF; DNA: TGTGCCATCAGTGAGTCTGGGGCAGGGTCTGGAAACACCATATATTTT
J: TRBJ2-3; V: TRBV4-2; D: .; size: .; CDR3: CASSQHRATSTDTQYF; DNA: TGTGCCAGCAGCCAGCACAGGGCAACTAGCACAGATACGCAGTATTTT
J: TRBJ1-2; V: TRBV5-1; D: .; size: .; CDR3: CASSLGSENYGYTF; DNA: TGCGCCAGCAGCTTGGGGTCAGAGAACTATGGCTACACCTTC
J: TRBJ2-5; V: TRBV5-1; D: TRBD1; size: few; CDR3: CASTRDSQETQYF; DNA: TGCGCCAGCACACGGGACAGTCAAGAGACCCAGTACTTC
J: TRBJ1-4; V: TRBV25-1; D: .; size: .; CDR3: CASSEGKGWREKLFF; DNA: TGTGCCAGCAGTGAGGGAAAGGGGTGGAGGGAAAAACTGTTTTTT
J: TRBJ2-1; V: TRBV3-1; D: .; size: .; CDR3: CASSQDGRRSGQFF; DNA: TGTGCCAGCAGCCAAGATGGACGGAGGTCGGGGCAGTTCTTC
J: TRBJ2-1; V: TRBV12-3/TRBV12-4; D: .; size: .; CDR3: CASSGNNEQFF; DNA: TGTGCCAGCTCTGGGAACAATGAGCAGTTCTTC
J: TRBJ1-4; V: TRBV28; D: .; size: .; CDR3: CASSSSDFDEKLFF; DNA: TGTGCCAGCAGTTCGTCCGACTTTGATGAAAAACTGTTTTTT